What follows are 8 T cell receptor beta chains derived from one specimen sequenced in a study of PD-1 blockade in classical Hodgkin lymphoma. The data were produced by immunoSEQ multiplex PCR, yet TCRdb's version contains in-frame clones alone and is incomplete. The sample lists tens of thousands of clones, more than 80% seen once, with 0.5% to 0.65% in the top ten. Noted time point: cycle 4 day 1 (C4D1), after less than 7 weeks of nivolumab. Each patient relapsed following autologous stem cell transplantation, and prior brentuximab vedotin exposure differed. Isolation of CD4+ T cells from thawed PBMCs was performed by magnetic negative selection. Sequences were derived from CD4+ T cells from blood, sampled before the fourth cycle of nivolumab. These receptors were collected from a human donor with classical Hodgkin lymphoma.

The chain recombines TRBV5-1 with TRBJ1-2; the match to TRBD1 covers 10 bases. The CDR3 runs 17 residues. V was clipped by 4 bases and J by 7 bases; unmatched bases: 16. Germline CDR1 is SGHRS and CDR2 is YFSETQ. The DNA for the CDR3 is TGCGCCAGCAGCAAGTTAATCTCCCGGGACAGGGGTACTGGCTACACCTTC. This codes for CASSKLISRDRGTGYTF.

The gene calls are TRBV4-2 and TRBJ1-1; D perhaps matches TRBD1 (6 bases). V lost 2 bases and J 11 bases, leaving 24 bases between the germline ends. There are 16 residues in the CDR3. Germline CDR1 and CDR2: LGHNA and YNFKEQ. CDR3: CASSQSLHRANRNAFF. CDR3 nucleotide sequence: TGTGCCAGCAGCCAATCCCTACACAGGGCCAACCGGAACGCTTTCTTT.

The genes are TRBV5-1 and TRBJ1-4, with D possibly TRBD1 on 6 matching bases. Trimming pared 0 bases from V and 3 bases from J, leaving 9 bases between. From germline, CDR1 is SGHRS and CDR2 YFSETQ. This CDR3 has 15 amino acids. The CDR3 DNA reads TGCGCCAGCAGCTTGGCGGGGGCGGCTAATGAAAAACTGTTTTTT. This gives the protein CASSLAGAANEKLFF.

The chain combines TRBV19 with TRBJ1-5; tentative D call: TRBD1 (5 bases). The germline V gene encodes CDR1 LNHDA and CDR2 SQIVND (reference sequence). V was cut by 3 bases and J by 7 bases, with 16 bases left in between. The CDR3 consists of 15 residues. The CDR3: CASSISVPGPQPQHF. The CDR3 DNA follows: TGTGCCAGTAGTATTTCCGTTCCGGGGCCGCAGCCCCAGCATTTT.

V usage is TRBV6-5 and J usage is TRBJ1-6, with D hard to call. The CDR3 totals 10 residues. Trimming took off 8 bases at V and 8 bases at J, with 4 bases between the two ends. The V gene's germline CDR1 is MNHEY and CDR2 SVGAGI. CDR3 amino acids: CASGYSPLHF. CDR3 bases: TGTGCCAGCGGGTATTCACCCCTCCACTTT.

J is TRBJ2-7 and V is TRBV5-1; D is possibly TRBD1 (5 bases). Trimming removed 4 bases at V and 0 bases at J, with 11 bases between. This CDR3 has 14 amino acids. The V gene's germline CDR1 is SGHRS and CDR2 YFSETQ. Here the CDR3 reads CASSIQGSSYEQYF. The CDR3, as DNA: TGCGCCAGCAGCATCCAGGGTAGCTCCTACGAGCAGTACTTC. The full variable domain, in which reference TRBV5-1 and TRBJ2-7 provide the parts outside the CDR3, is KAGVTQTPRYLIKTRGQQVTLSCSPISGHRSVSWYQQTPGQGLQFLFEYFSETQRNKGNFPGRFSGRQFSNSRSEMNVSTLELGDSALYLCASSIQGSSYEQYFGPGTRLTVT.

This rearrangement joins TRBV5-1 to TRBJ2-7, with D perhaps matching TRBD1 (5 bases). Trimming took off 1 base at V and 1 base at J, with 9 bases between the two ends. The germline V gene has CDR1 SGHRS and CDR2 YFSETQ. This CDR3 has 14 residues. CDR3: CASSLIPGSYEQYF. CDR3 sequence (DNA): TGCGCCAGCAGCTTGATACCAGGGTCCTACGAGCAGTACTTC. The whole variable domain, filled in from reference TRBV5-1 and TRBJ2-7, reads KAGVTQTPRYLIKTRGQQVTLSCSPISGHRSVSWYQQTPGQGLQFLFEYFSETQRNKGNFPGRFSGRQFSNSRSEMNVSTLELGDSALYLCASSLIPGSYEQYFGPGTRLTVT.

The rearrangement links TRBV9 to TRBJ2-1, with D perhaps being TRBD1 or TRBD2 (5 bases each). The germline CDR1 and CDR2 sequences are SGDLS and YYNGEE. This CDR3 has 15 residues. Trimming left V 2 bases short and J 4 bases short, with 13 bases between. The CDR3 spells CASSVQFGAYNEQFF. CDR3 bases: TGTGCCAGCAGCGTGCAGTTCGGGGCGTACAATGAGCAGTTCTTC.